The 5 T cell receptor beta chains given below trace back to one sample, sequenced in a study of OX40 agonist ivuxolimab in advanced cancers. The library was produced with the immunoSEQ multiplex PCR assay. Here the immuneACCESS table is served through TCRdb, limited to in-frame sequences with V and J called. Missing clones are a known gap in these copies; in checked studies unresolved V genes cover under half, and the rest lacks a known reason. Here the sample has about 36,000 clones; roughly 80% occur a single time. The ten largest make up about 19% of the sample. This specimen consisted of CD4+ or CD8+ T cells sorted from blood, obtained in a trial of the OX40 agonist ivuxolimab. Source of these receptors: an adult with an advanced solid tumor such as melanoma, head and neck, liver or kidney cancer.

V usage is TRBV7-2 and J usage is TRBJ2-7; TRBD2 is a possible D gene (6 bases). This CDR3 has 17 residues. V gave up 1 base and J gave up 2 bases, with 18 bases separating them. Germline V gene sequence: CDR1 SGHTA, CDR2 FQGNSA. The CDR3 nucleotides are TGTGCCAGCAGCTTAGAAGAGGTTAGCGGATCCACCTACGAGCAGTACTTC. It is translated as CASSLEEVSGSTYEQYF.

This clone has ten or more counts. The CDR3 DNA reads TGTGCCAGCAGCTTAGACGGGAAACAAGAGACCCAGTACTTC. This gives the protein CASSLDGKQETQYF. The chain couples TRBV7-9 to TRBJ2-5; D is possibly TRBD2 (5 bases). Trimming removed 1 base at V and 2 bases at J, with 8 bases between. The CDR3 runs 14 residues. Per the germline V gene, CDR1 is SEHNR and CDR2 is FQNEAQ (reference sequence).

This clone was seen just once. CDR3 amino acids: CATSNSRDSSYGYTF. In DNA, the CDR3 is TGTGCCACCAGTAATAGTAGGGATTCTTCGTATGGCTACACCTTC. J is TRBJ1-2 and V is TRBV15; D unresolved. The CDR3 has 15 amino acids. Germline V CDR1 and CDR2: LNHNV, YYDKDF (reference sequence). The V and J ends lost 6 bases and 5 bases respectively, with 19 bases between them.

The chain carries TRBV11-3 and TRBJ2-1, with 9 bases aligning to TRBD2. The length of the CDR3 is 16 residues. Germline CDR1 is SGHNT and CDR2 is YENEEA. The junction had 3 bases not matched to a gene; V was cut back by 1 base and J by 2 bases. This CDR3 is CASSLGGGAAYNEQFF. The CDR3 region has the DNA TGTGCCAGCAGCTTAGGCGGGGGGGCCGCCTACAATGAGCAGTTCTTC. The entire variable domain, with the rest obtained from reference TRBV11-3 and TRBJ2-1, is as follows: EAGVVQSPRYKIIEKKQPVAFWCNPISGHNTLYWYLQNLGQGPELLIRYENEEAVDDSQLPKDRFSAERLKGVDSTLKIQPAELGDSAVYLCASSLGGGAAYNEQFFGPGTRLTVL.

Here the CDR3 reads CASSQDRLYGYTF. The CDR3 DNA follows: TGTGCCAGCAGCCAGGACAGACTCTATGGCTACACCTTC. V and J are TRBV6-1 and TRBJ1-2, with a tentative D call TRBD1 (6 bases). Between the trimmed V and J ends, which lost 6 bases and 4 bases, there was a span of 12 bases. The germline V gene has CDR1 MNHNS and CDR2 SASEGT. The CDR3 is 13 amino acids.